This is a list of T cell receptor beta chains from one sample in a study of CD8+ T cells in alopecia areata. Only in-frame clones appear in the TCRdb table, and some are missing; sequencing was by immunoSEQ multiplex PCR. The sample carries around 120,000 clones, more than 30% recorded once. Sequenced material: CD4+ T cells sorted from blood. Source of these receptors: a human donor with alopecia areata. Both conserved end residues are part of each CDR3. D genes are given only for firm matches. Part of the rows lack a size; the others show once, few, many or a class for expanded clones.

>-|TRBJ2-3|TRBV5-1|-
CASSLTTDTQYF
TGCGCCAGCAGCTTGACAACAGATACGCAGTATTTT
>TRBD2|TRBJ2-7|TRBV5-4|few
CASSPDPGTSSYEQYF
TGTGCCAGCAGCCCGGATCCCGGGACTAGTTCCTACGAGCAGTACTTC
>-|TRBJ1-2|TRBV29-1|few
CSVEDNLTYTF
TGCAGCGTTGAAGATAATCTGACCTACACCTTC
>-|TRBJ2-5|TRBV9|few
CASSGRIQETQYF
TGTGCCAGCAGCGGAAGGATTCAAGAGACCCAGTACTTC
>TRBD1|TRBJ1-2|TRBV4-2|-
CASSQDIQGVNYGYTF
TGTGCCAGCAGCCAAGATATCCAGGGGGTTAACTATGGCTACACCTTC
>-|TRBJ2-4|TRBV2|-
CASSEVLAKNIQYF
TGTGCCAGCAGTGAGGTACTAGCCAAAAACATTCAGTACTTC
>-|TRBJ2-2|TRBV7-3|few
CASSLDRLTGELFF
TGTGCCAGCAGCTTAGACAGGTTAACCGGGGAGCTGTTTTTT
>-|TRBJ2-5|TRBV7-2|few
CASSLTPRQTQYF
TGTGCCAGCAGCTTGACTCCCCGGCAGACCCAGTACTTC
>TRBD1|TRBJ2-5|TRBV2|few
CASRDRGETQYF
TGTGCCAGCCGAGACAGGGGGGAGACCCAGTACTTC
>TRBD1|TRBJ2-2|TRBV29-1|-
CSIAPQGAGGELFF
TGCAGCATCGCCCCACAGGGGGCGGGCGGGGAGCTGTTTTTT
>-|TRBJ2-7|TRBV19|few
CASSIVQDTSHEQYF
TGTGCCAGTAGTATAGTCCAGGACACCTCTCATGAGCAGTACTTC
>-|TRBJ1-2|TRBV29-1|-
CSVKTPEQSNYGYTF
TGCAGCGTTAAAACTCCCGAACAGAGTAACTATGGCTACACCTTC
>-|TRBJ2-5|TRBV4-1|-
CASSQRGGVETQYF
TGCGCCAGCAGCCAGCGGGGTGGTGTAGAGACCCAGTACTTC
>-|TRBJ1-1|TRBV29-1|few
CSVEDTENTEAFF
TGCAGCGTTGAAGATACAGAGAACACTGAAGCTTTCTTT
>-|TRBJ1-3|TRBV7-2|-
CASSAGRASGNTIYF
TGTGCCAGCAGCGCGGGGAGGGCCTCTGGAAACACCATATATTTT
>TRBD1|TRBJ2-1|TRBV6-5|few
CASRAEGANNNEQFF
TGTGCCAGCAGAGCCGAGGGGGCCAACAACAATGAGCAGTTCTTC
>-|TRBJ1-6|TRBV2|-
CASPTGTGPGSPLHF
TGTGCCAGCCCTACTGGTACAGGGCCTGGTTCACCCCTCCACTTT
>-|TRBJ2-5|TRBV7-3|-
CASSFQGSSETQYF
TGTGCCAGCAGCTTCCAGGGGAGTTCAGAGACCCAGTACTTC
>-|TRBJ2-7|TRBV29-1|-
CSVTAGQGKGTDEQYF
TGCAGCGTTACCGCGGGGCAAGGGAAGGGGACCGACGAGCAGTACTTC
>-|TRBJ1-1|TRBV18|few
CASSGANTEAFF
TGTGCCAGCTCAGGAGCGAACACTGAAGCTTTCTTT
>-|TRBJ1-5|TRBV30|-
CAWSWGRDQPQHF
TGTGCCTGGAGCTGGGGGCGGGATCAGCCCCAGCATTTT
>-|TRBJ1-5|TRBV23-1|-
CASTRVQPQHF
TGCGCCAGCACTCGAGTTCAGCCCCAGCATTTT
>TRBD1|TRBJ1-1|TRBV19|few
CASSIAGQGLNTEAFF
TGTGCCAGTAGTATAGCGGGACAGGGATTGAACACTGAAGCTTTCTTT
>TRBD2|TRBJ2-7|TRBV7-2|-
CASSLAWGLGTYEQYF
TGTGCCAGCAGCTTAGCGTGGGGACTAGGTACCTACGAGCAGTACTTC
>-|TRBJ2-3|TRBV23-1|few
CASSQSRTDTQYF
TGCGCCAGCAGTCAATCGAGGACAGATACGCAGTATTTT
>-|TRBJ2-7|TRBV4-2|-
CASSQIGDYEQYF
TGTGCCAGCAGCCAGATCGGGGATTACGAGCAGTACTTC
>TRBD2|TRBJ2-3|TRBV18|once
CASSRTSGRNLASTDTQYF
TGTGCCAGCTCACGGACTAGCGGGAGGAACCTTGCTAGCACAGATACGCAGTATTTT
>TRBD1|TRBJ1-5|TRBV11-2|-
CASSSGDSTRQPQHF
TGTGCCAGCAGCTCAGGGGACAGTACGCGACAGCCCCAGCATTTT
>-|TRBJ1-1|TRBV7-2|-
CASSLGRLSTEAFF
TGTGCCAGCAGCTTAGGACGGTTGAGCACTGAAGCTTTCTTT
>TRBD2|TRBJ2-3|TRBV4-3|-
CASSQDGLAGTDTQYF
TGCGCCAGCAGCCAAGATGGTCTAGCGGGGACAGATACGCAGTATTTT
>-|TRBJ1-3|TRBV11-2|-
CASSLAGISGNTIYF
TGTGCCAGCAGCTTAGCCGGCATCTCTGGAAACACCATATATTTT
>TRBD1|TRBJ2-5|TRBV9|-
CASSQDPAGGQETQYF
TGTGCCAGCAGCCAAGACCCGGCAGGGGGCCAAGAGACCCAGTACTTC
>-|TRBJ2-7|TRBV27|-
CASSFTSGPYEQYF
TGTGCCAGCAGTTTTACGAGCGGCCCCTACGAGCAGTACTTC
>-|TRBJ1-4|TRBV4-1|-
CASSQGTRGNEKLFF
TGCGCCAGCAGCCAAGGAACCAGGGGTAATGAAAAACTGTTTTTT
>TRBD2|TRBJ2-7|TRBV7-9|few
CASSRRLAGGYEQYF
TGTGCCAGCAGCCGCAGACTAGCGGGAGGGTACGAGCAGTACTTC
>-|TRBJ1-5|TRBV4-1|-
CASSQDIRGANQPQHF
TGCGCCAGCAGCCAAGATATCCGGGGGGCGAATCAGCCCCAGCATTTT
>-|TRBJ2-1|TRBV29-1|once
CSARSARASYNEQFF
TGCAGCGCCCGGTCGGCCAGGGCTTCCTACAATGAGCAGTTCTTC
>-|TRBJ2-7|TRBV7-9|few
CASSRTGTTSYEQYF
TGTGCCAGCAGCCGGACCGGGACCACCTCCTACGAGCAGTACTTC
>-|TRBJ2-1|TRBV29-1|-
CSVALPGEQFF
TGCAGCGTTGCCCTTCCGGGGGAGCAGTTCTTC
>TRBD2|TRBJ2-1|TRBV29-1|-
CSVEGTSGSFYNEQFF
TGCAGCGTTGAAGGAACTAGCGGGAGTTTCTACAATGAGCAGTTCTTC
>-|TRBJ2-1|TRBV5-4|few
CASTAGAAYNEQFF
TGTGCCAGCACGGCGGGGGCCGCCTACAATGAGCAGTTCTTC
>-|TRBJ2-7|TRBV30|-
CAWKAFGEQYF
TGTGCCTGGAAAGCCTTCGGCGAGCAGTACTTC
>-|TRBJ1-1|TRBV25-1|-
CASARDRQTEAFF
TGTGCCAGCGCCAGAGACAGGCAAACTGAAGCTTTCTTT
>TRBD2|TRBJ2-1|TRBV28|few
CASGEREGRNEQFF
TGTGCCAGCGGGGAGCGGGAGGGCCGTAATGAGCAGTTCTTC
>-|TRBJ2-3|TRBV7-3|few
CASSLTVIADTQYF
TGTGCCAGCAGCCTAACCGTGATTGCAGATACGCAGTATTTT
>-|TRBJ1-3|TRBV29-1|-
CSVEAFGGNTIYF
TGCAGCGTTGAGGCGTTCGGCGGAAACACCATATATTTT
>-|TRBJ1-2|TRBV30|-
CAWSVAGAANYGYTF
TGTGCCTGGAGTGTGGCTGGCGCAGCTAACTATGGCTACACCTTC
>-|TRBJ1-5|TRBV29-1|few
CSVDTGYSNQPQHF
TGCAGCGTTGATACAGGGTATAGCAATCAGCCCCAGCATTTT
>TRBD2|TRBJ2-3|TRBV4-3|-
CASSSAGFTDTQYF
TGCGCCAGCAGCTCAGCGGGGTTCACAGATACGCAGTATTTT